The sequence of this TCR beta chain was determined in a study of T cells after yellow fever vaccination (dated by TCRdb to the late 2010s). Broadly, across the study: The SMART-Seq v4 Ultra Low Input RNA kit was used to prepare libraries from fractions with low cell numbers. Two healthy male donors made up the cohort, one aged 18 to 30 years and the other aged 30 to 40 years. Bulk PBMC replicates and cell subsets were isolated from blood drawn at multiple timepoints before and after both primary and secondary immunization. To follow T-cell clones before and after primary and booster YFV17D yellow fever vaccination, bulk TCR alpha and beta repertoires were sequenced over time. The full study reports these points: After the booster, most clones that had expanded after primary vaccination were detected again (approximately 95% of CD4 and about 88% of CD8), suggesting broad maintenance of memory. Compared with the primary T-cell response, the secondary T-cell response was faster but weaker, reaching its peak on day 5 rather than on day 15. Computational filtering was required because FACS-sorted repertoires could contain abundant contaminating clonotypes from the bulk population. A small fraction of clonotypes appeared in both the CD4 and CD8 compartments, likely as a result of convergent recombination. Because the study included only a couple of donors, the extent to which the findings can be generalized is limited.

Synthesis of TCR cDNA relied on 5'RACE template switching, a step that introduced a universal primer site along with unique molecular identifiers. Priming of cDNA synthesis was performed from both the TCR alpha and TCR beta constant segments. Library amplification involved two PCR steps, and the second step added sample barcodes and sequencing adapters. Sequencing of libraries was performed on Illumina HiSeq 2500 (2x100 bp) or NovaSeq (2x150 bp). The original pipeline was this. Reads were demultiplexed and collapsed into UMI consensus sequences with MIGEC, and V(D)J alignment was performed with MiXCR. Vaccine-responding clonotypes were identified with edgeR using replicate PBMC samples, with FDR below 0.01 and a log2 fold change above 5 up to day 15 being required. Each bulk clonotype received a CD4 or CD8 identity based on whether the sequenced CD4 or CD8 repertoire contained that clonotype at higher abundance. TCRdb itself trimmed the public reads at Q25 with fastp, ran MiXCR and retained productive beta chains. Each record represents a unique CDR3 protein, reported with the most common genes and DNA among its rows. The V and J calls reflect TCRdb's pipeline rather than the authors' work. The sample records just under 600,000 distinct CDR3 sequences, less than 15% of which are singletons. The ten largest clones take up around 15% of the sample.

This specimen's treatment or condition label, per the study, means: live attenuated yellow fever vaccine strain. At each blood-draw timepoint, two biological replicates of bulk PBMCs were collected. A standard Ficoll-Paque protocol was used to isolate PBMCs from peripheral blood. RNA was extracted with TriZol from bulk PBMCs, CD4 and CD8 fractions, and dextramer-positive and dextramer-negative fractions. This clonotype appeared many times. What antigen it recognizes has not been identified. Base-call qualities are not available, and no considerably larger clone is one nucleotide away. Spanning cysteine to phenylalanine, the CDR3 consists of 13 amino acids. Only CDR3 DNA remains: 39 bases, in frame from the first base. V lost 3 bases and J lost 4 bases; the stretch between them is 6 bases long. Sequences SEHNR (CDR1) and FQNEAQ (CDR2) are obtained from the germline V gene (reference sequence).

The sequencing here drew on PBMCs, taken on the day of the yellow fever booster vaccination. The rearranged segments are TRBV7-9 and TRBJ1-4; no D gene can be assigned with confidence. The TCR was taken from a man aged 30 to 39 who received the YFV17D yellow fever vaccine. The CDR3 protein: CASSFGLNEKLFF. The nucleotides read TGTGCCAGCAGCTTCGGGCTTAATGAAAAACTGTTTTTT.